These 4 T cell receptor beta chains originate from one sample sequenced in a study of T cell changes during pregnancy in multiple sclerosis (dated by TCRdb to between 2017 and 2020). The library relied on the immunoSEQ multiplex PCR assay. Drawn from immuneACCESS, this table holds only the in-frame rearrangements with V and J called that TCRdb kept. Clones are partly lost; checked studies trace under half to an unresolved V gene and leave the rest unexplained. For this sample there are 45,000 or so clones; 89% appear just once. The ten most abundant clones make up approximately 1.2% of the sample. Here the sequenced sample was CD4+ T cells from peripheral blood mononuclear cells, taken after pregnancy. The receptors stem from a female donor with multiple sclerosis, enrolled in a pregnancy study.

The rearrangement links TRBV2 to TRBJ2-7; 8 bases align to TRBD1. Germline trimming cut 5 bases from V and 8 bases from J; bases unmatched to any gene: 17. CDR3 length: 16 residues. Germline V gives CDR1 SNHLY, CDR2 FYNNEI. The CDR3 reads CASSPWAGTGSSKQYF. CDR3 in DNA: TGTGCCAGCAGTCCATGGGCCGGGACAGGATCCAGCAAGCAGTACTTC.

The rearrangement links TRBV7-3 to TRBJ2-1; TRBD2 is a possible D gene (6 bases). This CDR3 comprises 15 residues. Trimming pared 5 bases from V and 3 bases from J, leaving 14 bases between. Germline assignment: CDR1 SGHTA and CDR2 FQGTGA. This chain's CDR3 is CASSGDQGGYNEQFF. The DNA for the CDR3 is TGTGCCAGCAGCGGGGACCAGGGAGGCTACAATGAGCAGTTCTTC.

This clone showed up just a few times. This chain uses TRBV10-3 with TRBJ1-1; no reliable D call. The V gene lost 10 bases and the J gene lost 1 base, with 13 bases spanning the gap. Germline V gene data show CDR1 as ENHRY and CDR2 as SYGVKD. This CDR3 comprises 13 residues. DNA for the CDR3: TGTGCCAACTCGGGTGAGGGGAACACTGAAGCTTTCTTT. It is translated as CANSGEGNTEAFF.

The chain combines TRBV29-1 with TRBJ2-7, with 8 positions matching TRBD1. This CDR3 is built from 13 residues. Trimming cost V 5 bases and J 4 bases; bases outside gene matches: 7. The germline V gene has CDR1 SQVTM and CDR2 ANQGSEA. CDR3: CSVTRTGRYEQYF. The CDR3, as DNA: TGCAGCGTTACACGGACAGGGCGGTACGAGCAGTACTTC.